The clone carrying this T cell receptor (beta chain) was picked up a small number of times. Its target is not known. These data come from a study of T cell repertoires in cytomegalovirus infection. Study-level background: Both a matching HLA type and CMV infection were indicated by public TCR beta signatures.

V gave up 2 bases and J gave up 1 base, with 12 bases separating them. The CDR3 contains 15 residues. MiXCR, applied by TCRdb to the reads, yields one record per CDR3 protein. The table has roughly 300,000 distinct CDR3 sequences, more than 8% seen once. Regarding the study as a whole: It was HLA-C-restricted CMV-specific TCR beta clonotypes that dominated the response ex vivo. Cumulative public TCR beta family frequency identified CMV carriers with the relevant HLA.

This TCR was recovered from a human donor in good health (CMV status not recorded). Some clones in this sample may be carry-over from other donors' samples. This chain joins TRBV12-3 or TRBV12-4 and TRBJ2-7, with D perhaps matching TRBD1 (5 bases). The sample was PBMCs. The CDR3 nucleotides are TGTGCCAGCAGTTTACGAAGGGGCCTATCCTACGAGCAGTACTTC. This encodes CASSLRRGLSYEQYF.